This T cell receptor beta chain is from a study of blood T cell repertoires in COVID-19. Study context: Samples representing acute and convalescent COVID-19 were sourced from the United States, Italy and Spain. PBMCs, B-cell-depleted T cells, or T cells provided the cDNA or gDNA that made up the material.

This CDR3 has 14 residues. Germline lookup yields CDR1 WNHNN and CDR2 SYGVQD (reference sequence). V lost 3 bases and J 0 bases, leaving 6 bases between the germline ends. In the study's own analysis: Reference gene primer amplification yielded estimated nucleated cell counts. Produced via immunoSEQ multiplex PCR; TCRdb's table is partial and in-frame only. V, J and clone size are taken as reported in that table, and D and trimming were inferred from the DNA itself. The data show 70,000 to 95,000 clones, 81% seen once. The origin of this receptor is a human donor in a cohort sampled during active COVID-19. The J gene is TRBJ2-4, the V gene TRBV10-1; D is unclear. Material for sequencing was peripheral blood. For the CDR3, the DNA is TGCGCCAGCAGTGATGGAGTAGCCAAAAACATTCAGTACTTC. Translating it yields CASSDGVAKNIQYF.